The 23 T cell receptor beta chains in this list originate from one sample, sequenced in a study of shared clonotypes between healthy human individuals (TCRdb year 2020). Libraries were constructed by the immunoSEQ multiplex PCR assay. TCRdb provides this immuneACCESS table in a form limited to in-frame rearrangements. Some clones are lacking; in checked studies, under half of them reflect an unresolved V gene, and why the rest are absent is not known. This sample has more than 2 million clones in its table, and around 95% of those were observed once. The ten largest clones represent around 0.13% of the sample. Sequencing was carried out using naive CD4+ T cells sorted from blood. The sample's cell subset or site label, in plain terms: CD45RA+ positively selected. The receptor set was obtained from a man aged 18 to 29 in good health.

This chain joins TRBV7-2 and TRBJ2-1, with D possibly being TRBD1 (6 bases). The CDR3 has 14 residues. CDR1 is SGHTA and CDR2 is FQGNSA in the germline V gene. Trimming took 1 base from V and 4 from J, leaving 8 bases between them. As DNA, the CDR3 is TGTGCCAGCAGCTTAGTTACAGGGTACAATGAGCAGTTCTTC. Amino acid sequence: CASSLVTGYNEQFF.

This sequence joins TRBV14 and TRBJ2-7; no clear D gene. CDR1 is SGHDN, CDR2 FVKESK, per germline. V was pared by 2 bases and J by 2 bases, with 10 bases between. This CDR3 comprises 14 residues. Written as DNA, the CDR3 is TGTGCCAGCAGCCAACAAGGTGGGACCTACGAGCAGTACTTC. Translation: CASSQQGGTYEQYF.

The chain employs TRBV11-2 and TRBJ2-1; 12 positions match TRBD2. This CDR3 is 19 amino acids long. Trimming removed 5 bases from V and 5 bases from J; junction bases left unmatched: 16. The V gene's germline CDR1 is SGHAT and CDR2 FQNNGV. The CDR3 reads CASSPRASGGVSLHNEQFF. CDR3 coding DNA: TGTGCCAGCAGCCCCCGAGCTAGCGGGGGGGTATCACTCCACAATGAGCAGTTCTTC. Supplemented by reference TRBV11-2 and TRBJ2-1, the full variable domain reads EAGVAQSPRYKIIEKRQSVAFWCNPISGHATLYWYQQILGQGPKLLIQFQNNGVVDDSQLPKDRFSAERLKGVDSTLKIQPAKLEDSAVYLCASSPRASGGVSLHNEQFFGPGTRLTVL.

This chain links TRBV7-9 with TRBJ1-3, with D perhaps TRBD1 (5 bases). Trimming stripped 5 bases from V and 1 base from J, with 12 bases between. The CDR3 has 15 amino acids. Germline V gene lookup returns CDR1 SEHNR and CDR2 FQNEAQ (reference sequence). CDR3 sequence reads: CASSPRDGSGNTIYF. CDR3 coding DNA: TGTGCCAGCAGCCCCAGGGACGGATCTGGAAACACCATATATTTT.

The J gene is TRBJ1-5, the V gene TRBV10-3, with D possibly matching TRBD1 (5 bases). Trimming pared 7 bases from V and 3 bases from J, leaving 10 bases between. CDR3 length: 13 amino acids. Germline loops: CDR1 ENHRY, CDR2 SYGVKD. The CDR3 loop is CAITGDVNQPQHF. In DNA, the CDR3 is TGTGCCATCACTGGGGACGTCAATCAGCCCCAGCATTTT.

The chain has TRBV4-3 and TRBJ2-7, with 7 positions matching TRBD1. Germline-derived CDR1 and CDR2 are LGHNA and YSLEER. The CDR3 extends over 16 amino acids. Trimming took 0 bases from V and 1 from J; bases not matched to a gene: 6. The CDR3 DNA reads TGCGCCAGCAGCCAAGAGACAGGGTTCTTTTCCTACGAGCAGTACTTC. It codes for CASSQETGFFSYEQYF.

The J gene is TRBJ1-1, the V gene TRBV9; 9 bases agree with TRBD1. Germline V CDR1 and CDR2: SGDLS, YYNGEE. The CDR3 extends over 16 amino acids. V lost 4 bases and J lost 0; bases outside the gene matches: 7. For the CDR3, the DNA is TGTGCCAGCAGCAGAGGACAGGGGAGAATGAACACTGAAGCTTTCTTT. It yields the protein CASSRGQGRMNTEAFF.

The rearrangement joins TRBV5-4 to TRBJ1-4, with D possibly matching TRBD1 (5 bases). This CDR3 is 19 amino acids long. The V gene's germline CDR1 is SGHNT and CDR2 YYREEE (reference sequence). V lost 4 bases to trimming and J lost 1 base, with 23 bases between them. The CDR3 here is CASSRGGTGVSRTNEKLFF. CDR3 sequence (DNA): TGTGCCAGCAGCCGGGGGGGAACCGGGGTTTCACGAACTAATGAAAAACTGTTTTTT. The full variable domain, in which reference TRBV5-4 and TRBJ1-4 provide the parts outside the CDR3, is ETGVTQSPTHLIKTRGQQVTLRCSSQSGHNTVSWYQQALGQGPQFIFQYYREEENGRGNFPPRFSGLQFPNYSSELNVNALELDDSALYLCASSRGGTGVSRTNEKLFFGSGTQLSVL.

The genes are TRBV5-1 and TRBJ2-2; D call uncertain. The CDR3 consists of 13 residues. The germline V and J ends were trimmed by 4 bases and 6 bases, with 10 bases remaining between them. Germline CDR1 reads SGHRS; CDR2 reads YFSETQ. The CDR3 DNA reads as TGCGCCAGCAGCCCTACACGGCCCGGGGAGCTGTTTTTT. It encodes CASSPTRPGELFF.

The V gene is TRBV10-1, the J gene TRBJ2-2, with D possibly TRBD1 on 5 matching bases. There are 15 residues in the CDR3. Germline V gives CDR1 WNHNN, CDR2 SYGVQD (reference sequence). V lost 0 bases to trimming and J lost 8 bases, with 13 bases between them. The CDR3 DNA reads as TGCGCCAGCAGTGAGTCGGGGCTCGCCGTGGGGGAGCTGTTTTTT. This sequence encodes CASSESGLAVGELFF.

The V gene is TRBV18, the J gene TRBJ1-1; D perhaps matches TRBD1 (6 bases). The CDR3 spans 13 residues. V lost 8 bases and J lost 6, with 16 bases in between. Germline V gene sequence: CDR1 KGHSH, CDR2 LQKENI. CDR3: CASGEQGTPEAFF. The CDR3 DNA reads as TGTGCCAGCGGGGAACAGGGAACTCCTGAAGCTTTCTTT.

The chain links TRBV28 to TRBJ2-7; unclear D gene. The V and J ends lost 5 bases and 2 bases respectively, with 10 bases between them. The CDR3 is 13 amino acids. Germline-derived CDR1 and CDR2 are MDHEN and SYDVKM. CDR3 nucleotide sequence: TGTGCCAGCAGTCTGTCTTCAGCCTACGAGCAGTACTTC. This sequence encodes CASSLSSAYEQYF.

The V gene is TRBV7-9, the J gene TRBJ2-7; 8 bases line up with TRBD2. Losses at the gene ends were 4 bases for V and 4 bases for J; bases not matched to a gene: 6. This CDR3 is 14 amino acids long. Per the germline V gene, CDR1 is SEHNR and CDR2 is FQNEAQ (reference sequence). The CDR3 DNA reads as TGTGCCAGCAGCTCGGGGAGCGGGAGTTACGAGCAGTACTTC. It translates to CASSSGSGSYEQYF.

The rearrangement uses TRBV6-1 and TRBJ2-4, with TRBD1 matching over 7 bases. Germline V CDR1 and CDR2: MNHNS, SASEGT. The V gene end was trimmed by 4 bases and the J gene end by 9 bases; junction bases not matched to a gene: 9. This CDR3 is built from 14 residues. DNA for the CDR3: TGTGCCAGCAGTGGGTGGGACAGTAAGGCCATTCAGTACTTC. It translates to CASSGWDSKAIQYF.

The chain uses TRBV11-2 and TRBJ1-6, with D perhaps TRBD1 (5 bases). CDR1 and CDR2 from the germline V gene are SGHAT and FQNNGV. The CDR3 runs to 15 residues. Trimming left V 1 base short and J 6 bases short, with 10 bases between. This CDR3 is CASSLGRGVNSPLHF. The CDR3 region has the DNA TGTGCCAGCAGCTTAGGGAGAGGGGTTAATTCACCCCTCCACTTT.

On this clone: In the same sample, other DNA sequences code for this CDR3. This rearrangement joins TRBV19 to TRBJ1-5; D uncertain. The ends were cut back, 6 bases at V and 1 base at J, with 4 bases in the middle. Germline V gene lookup returns CDR1 LNHDA and CDR2 SQIVND (reference sequence). This CDR3 has 12 residues. The CDR3: CASRGSNQPQHF. CDR3 sequence (DNA): TGTGCCAGTAGAGGAAGCAATCAGCCCCAGCATTTT.

The chain combines TRBV7-9 with TRBJ2-3; 7 bases align to TRBD2. This CDR3 is 16 amino acids long. V trimming: 2 bases; J trimming: 3 bases; junction bases outside the gene matches: 8. Germline loops: CDR1 SEHNR, CDR2 FQNEAQ (reference sequence). This CDR3 reads CASSLQAGVSTDTQYF. CDR3 nucleotides: TGTGCCAGCAGCTTACAGGCGGGAGTAAGTACAGATACGCAGTATTTT.

V usage is TRBV5-1 and J usage is TRBJ1-1, with D possibly matching TRBD1 (5 bases). Germline CDR1 reads SGHRS; CDR2 reads YFSETQ. The CDR3 totals 18 residues. Trimming removed 2 bases at V and 0 bases at J, with 20 bases between. Written as DNA, the CDR3 is TGCGCCAGCAGCTTCGGGGGTAAGCAGGGACTCATGAACACTGAAGCTTTCTTT. The encoded protein is CASSFGGKQGLMNTEAFF.

The rearrangement links TRBV6-5 to TRBJ1-1, with 8 bases aligning to TRBD1. The ends lost 4 bases at V and 3 bases at J; junction bases unmatched: 7. The germline CDR1 and CDR2 sequences are MNHEY and SVGAGI. This CDR3 spans 15 amino acids. The CDR3 sequence: CASSFRGRVDTEAFF. The CDR3 bases are TGTGCCAGCAGTTTCAGGGGGCGCGTGGACACTGAAGCTTTCTTT.

This chain links TRBV27 with TRBJ1-6; D gene uncertain. V gave up 6 bases and J gave up 14 bases, with 23 bases separating them. Germline lookup yields CDR1 MNHEY and CDR2 SMNVEV (reference sequence). This CDR3 comprises 15 residues. The CDR3 coding sequence is TGTGCCAGCAGCCCCTCAAGAGCTCTTTTTTCGGCCCTCCACTTT. Translated, it gives CASSPSRALFSALHF.

The CDR3 is CASSHGTLNTEAFF. DNA of the CDR3: TGCGCCAGCAGTCACGGGACTCTTAACACTGAAGCTTTCTTT. J is TRBJ1-1 and V is TRBV10-2; D perhaps matches TRBD1 (5 bases). The CDR3 has 14 amino acids. Trimming removed 5 bases from V and 2 bases from J, with 12 bases in between. In germline, CDR1 is WSHSY, CDR2 SAAADI.

About this clone itself: This CDR3 is also generated by other DNA sequences in the sample. The rearrangement uses TRBV18 and TRBJ2-2; no definite D call. CDR3 length equals 15 residues. V was pared by 3 bases and J by 0 bases, with 8 bases between. Germline CDR1 is KGHSH and CDR2 is LQKENI. The CDR3 sequence is CASSPLAPNTGELFF. In nucleotides, the CDR3 is TGTGCCAGCTCACCCCTGGCCCCGAACACCGGGGAGCTGTTTTTT.

The chain joins TRBV5-1 to TRBJ1-1; D is possibly TRBD1 (6 bases). Germline values: CDR1 SGHRS, CDR2 YFSETQ. The CDR3 has 14 residues. V was trimmed by 3 bases and J by 3 bases, leaving 12 bases between them. Here the CDR3 DNA reads TGCGCCAGCAGCTCACAGGGAGTAGACACTGAAGCTTTCTTT. Amino acids: CASSSQGVDTEAFF.